These 26 T cell receptor beta chains originate from one sample sequenced in a study of monozygotic twins with inflammatory bowel disease. TCRdb re-called the 5' RACE reads and catalogs CDR3 proteins one per entry, DNA excluded. Recorded for this sample: approximately 120,000 distinct CDR3 sequences. Source material: blood. These receptors were collected from a human donor with ulcerative colitis or Crohn's disease, or a healthy co-twin of an affected twin (not recorded which).

V and J are TRBV7-2 and TRBJ1-6; with no DNA, the TCRdb D assignment of TRBD1 cannot be verified. The V gene's germline CDR1 is SGHTA and CDR2 FQGNSA. This CDR3 spans 16 amino acids. This CDR3 reads CASSLEALVGSSPLHF.

This chain links TRBV6-2 or TRBV6-3 with TRBJ2-7; TCRdb's D gene call, TRBD2, goes unchecked for lack of DNA. From germline, CDR1 is MNHEY and CDR2 SVGEGT. This CDR3 has 19 residues. The CDR3 is CASSPVVAGFHSSSYEQYF.

The chain employs TRBV12-3 or TRBV12-4 and TRBJ2-5. This CDR3 region has 13 residues. CDR3 amino acids: CASGLAAWETQYF.

The chain carries TRBV7-9 and TRBJ1-1; TCRdb selects TRBD1, and the lack of DNA leaves this call unchecked. This CDR3 has 15 amino acids. Per germline, CDR1 SEHNR and CDR2 FQNEAQ (reference sequence). Here the CDR3 reads CASSLATGVVTEAFF.

The V gene is TRBV7-9, the J gene TRBJ1-4; as DNA is missing, the TRBD1 call by TCRdb cannot be tested. This CDR3 comprises 14 residues. Germline CDR1 SEHNR, CDR2 FQNEAQ (reference sequence). This chain's CDR3 is CASSKGQGDEKLFF.

The gene calls are TRBV20-1 and TRBJ1-4. Germline lookup yields CDR1 DFQATT and CDR2 SNEGSKA (reference sequence). This CDR3 is 14 amino acids long. The CDR3 protein is CSARGGQLNEKLFF.

V and J are TRBV5-1 and TRBJ1-2; the D call of TRBD1 rests on TCRdb alone, since no DNA is present to check it. Germline V gives CDR1 SGHRS, CDR2 YFSETQ. This CDR3 spans 15 amino acids. CDR3 protein: CASSFGTGPRDGYTF.

The rearrangement links TRBV12-3 or TRBV12-4 to TRBJ2-1. The CDR3 loop spans 14 amino acids. The CDR3 sequence is CASSLRQRDNEQFF.

The chain uses TRBV5-1 and TRBJ1-1. The CDR3 contains 15 residues. Germline V gene data show CDR1 as SGHRS and CDR2 as YFSETQ. The CDR3 spells CASSLVGGLGAEAFF.

The V and J genes are TRBV5-6 and TRBJ2-1; the TCRdb call, TRBD1, lacks DNA for checking. Per the germline V gene, CDR1 is SGHDT and CDR2 is YYEEEE. The CDR3 sequence is 18 residues long. The CDR3 here is CASSFGGRHPNTYNEQFF.

This chain links TRBV29-1 with TRBJ2-3. Germline V gives CDR1 SQVTM, CDR2 ANQGSEA. This CDR3 is built from 17 residues. The CDR3 sequence: CSVDRVGVRTSTDTQYF.

The rearrangement uses TRBV2 and TRBJ2-1; TCRdb gives TRBD2 as the D gene, but with no DNA this cannot be confirmed. This CDR3 is 14 amino acids long. The germline V gene encodes CDR1 SNHLY and CDR2 FYNNEI. The CDR3 loop is CASRSGRAVNEQFF.

The chain carries TRBV7-7 and TRBJ2-2. The germline gives CDR1 SSHAT, CDR2 FNYEAQ (reference sequence). The CDR3 contains 12 residues. The CDR3 protein is CASGQPAGELFF.

V usage is TRBV18 and J usage is TRBJ1-5; TCRdb picks TRBD1, but there is no DNA to check that call. The germline V gene has CDR1 KGHSH and CDR2 LQKENI. The CDR3 sequence is 14 residues long. CDR3 loop: CASSMGTENQPQHF.

The rearrangement uses TRBV3-1 and TRBJ2-1; absent DNA, TCRdb's TRBD1 call cannot be checked. Germline CDR1 is LGHDT and CDR2 is YNNKEL (reference sequence). The CDR3 sequence is 14 residues long. The CDR3 reads CASSQMGTVNEQFF.

The gene calls are TRBV29-1 and TRBJ2-1; TCRdb names TRBD1, which stays unverified in the absence of DNA. The CDR3 is 15 amino acids. Germline CDR1 reads SQVTM; CDR2 reads ANQGSEA. CDR3: CSVMTEMSSYNEQFF.

J is TRBJ2-1 and V is TRBV29-1. From germline, CDR1 is SQVTM and CDR2 ANQGSEA. This CDR3 spans 14 amino acids. This CDR3 is CSLSRATSYNEQFF.

The chain has TRBV20-1 and TRBJ2-7; the D call from TCRdb, TRBD2, cannot be confirmed without DNA. This CDR3 comprises 17 residues. From germline, CDR1 is DFQATT and CDR2 SNEGSKA (reference sequence). CDR3 in amino acids: CSARDTRGGFLAGEQYF.

V is TRBV11-3 and J is TRBJ2-1; TCRdb outputs TRBD2, but without DNA this stays unchecked. This CDR3 is built from 14 residues. Looked up from germline, CDR1 is SGHNT and CDR2 is YENEEA. The CDR3 protein is CASQGAVSYNEQFF.

The chain uses TRBV24-1 and TRBJ1-5. Germline values: CDR1 KGHDR, CDR2 SFDVKD. The CDR3 contains 16 residues. CDR3: CATSDSRRGSNQPQHF.

This rearrangement joins TRBV3-1 to TRBJ2-5; without DNA, the TCRdb call of TRBD2 cannot be checked. This CDR3 comprises 16 residues. The V gene's germline CDR1 is LGHDT and CDR2 YNNKEL (reference sequence). The CDR3: CASSQASGTIQETQYF.

The chain couples TRBV5-1 to TRBJ1-1; TCRdb reports TRBD1, a call that lacks DNA to check it against. The germline V gene encodes CDR1 SGHRS and CDR2 YFSETQ. This CDR3 is 14 amino acids long. This CDR3 is CASTRGVRNTEAFF.

The J gene is TRBJ1-1, the V gene TRBV19. The germline V gene has CDR1 LNHDA and CDR2 SQIVND (reference sequence). The CDR3 totals 13 residues. The CDR3 loop is CASSIGEITEAFF. The whole variable domain, remainder taken from reference TRBV19 and TRBJ1-1, is DGGITQSPKYLFRKEGQNVTLSCEQNLNHDAMYWYRQDPGQGLRLIYYSQIVNDFQKGDIAEGYSVSREKKESFPLTVTSAQKNPTAFYLCASSIGEITEAFFGQGTRLTVV.

The V and J genes are TRBV24-1 and TRBJ2-3; TCRdb proposes TRBD2, but this gene call is untestable without DNA. This CDR3 is built from 16 residues. Germline assignment: CDR1 KGHDR and CDR2 SFDVKD. CDR3 residues: CATSPPRRGGADTQYF.

The chain is built from TRBV9 and TRBJ2-3; the D call of TRBD1 rests on TCRdb alone, since no DNA is present to check it. Germline values: CDR1 SGDLS, CDR2 YYNGEE. CDR3 length equals 12 residues. This CDR3 is CASSPWGDTQYF.

This chain uses TRBV6-1 with TRBJ1-2. CDR1 is MNHNS and CDR2 is SASEGT in the germline V gene. CDR3 length: 15 amino acids. The CDR3 reads CASSGQRTTNYGYTF.